One sample yielded the 26 T cell receptor beta chains listed below, sequenced in a study of blood T cell repertoires in COVID-19. TCRdb keeps only in-frame clones here, not all; method: immunoSEQ multiplex PCR. The repertoire has some 150,000 clones, 80% of them found once; the top ten carry approximately 12%. Sequenced input: peripheral blood. These receptors all stem from a man aged 55 to 70 with active or convalescent COVID-19.

The chain has TRBV7-9 and TRBJ2-1; 8 nucleotides match TRBD1. The CDR3 loop spans 18 amino acids. V dropped 4 bases and J dropped 6; count of bases not matched to a gene: 17. CDR1 is SEHNR, CDR2 FQNEAQ, per germline (reference sequence). CDR3 amino acids: CASSSSPYGTGKSNEQFF. For the CDR3, the DNA is TGTGCCAGCAGCTCATCCCCGTACGGGACAGGCAAGTCCAATGAGCAGTTCTTC.

This chain connects TRBV19 to TRBJ2-7; 9 bases line up with TRBD1. After removal of 4 bases from V and 3 bases from J, the junction contained 1 base not matched to a gene. The germline CDR1 and CDR2 sequences are LNHDA and SQIVND (reference sequence). CDR3 length: 13 residues. CDR3 sequence reads: CASSRTGDYEQYF. CDR3 nucleotides: TGTGCCAGTAGTAGGACAGGGGACTACGAGCAGTACTTC.

This clone was seen only a few times. V usage is TRBV4-2 and J usage is TRBJ1-4; D not certain. The CDR3 totals 16 residues. Per germline, CDR1 LGHNA and CDR2 YNFKEQ. With 0 bases removed from V and 7 bases from J, the gap between germline ends came to 15 bases. The DNA for the CDR3 is TGTGCCAGCAGCCAAGATCGCGGGGTGTCTGGTGAAAAACTGTTTTTT. It yields the protein CASSQDRGVSGEKLFF.

The J gene is TRBJ1-6, the V gene TRBV19; 12 bases map to TRBD1. The CDR3 has 14 amino acids. Unmatched junction bases numbered 2, after V lost 8 bases and J lost 6 bases. From germline, CDR1 is LNHDA and CDR2 SQIVND (reference sequence). The CDR3 nucleotides read TGTGCCAGTCGGGGACAGGGGGCTAATTCACCCCTCCACTTT. It specifies CASRGQGANSPLHF.

The V call is TRBV2, the J call TRBJ2-1; D call uncertain. Trimming removed 8 bases at V and 8 bases at J, with 4 bases between. The CDR3 is 9 residues long. Looked up from germline, CDR1 is SNHLY and CDR2 is FYNNEI. CDR3 bases: TGTGCCAGCGGAGATGAGCAGTTCTTC. Translated, it gives CASGDEQFF.

CDR3 amino acids: CASNPDRAGQPQHF. CDR3 coding DNA: TGTGCCAGCAACCCAGACAGGGCGGGTCAGCCCCAGCATTTT. This chain uses TRBV21-1 with TRBJ1-5; the table gives TRBD1 as D, unverified against the DNA. TRBV21-1 is labeled a pseudogene. The CDR3 is made up of 14 amino acids.

The CDR3: CASHGQGALVEQYF. The CDR3 DNA sequence: TGTGCCAGCCATGGACAGGGGGCCCTTGTCGAGCAGTACTTC. The V gene is TRBV6-5, the J gene TRBJ2-7; 11 bases align to TRBD1. V dropped 8 bases and J dropped 6; count of bases not matched to a gene: 9. The CDR3 spans 14 residues. The V gene's germline CDR1 is MNHEY and CDR2 SVGAGI.

The V and J genes are TRBV6-6 and TRBJ1-6, with 7 bases aligning to TRBD1. The J segment lost 6 bases and the V segment lost 6 bases, leaving 8 bases of the junction unmatched. The CDR3 runs 15 residues. Germline-derived CDR1 and CDR2 are MNHNY and SVGAGI (reference sequence). CDR3 residues: CASSRGTDFNSPLHF. DNA for the CDR3: TGTGCCAGCAGCCGAGGGACAGACTTTAATTCACCCCTCCACTTT.

CDR3 loop: CASSPGSATNEKLFF. CDR3 in DNA: TGTGCCAGTAGTCCGGGGTCCGCAACTAATGAAAAACTGTTTTTT. The chain couples TRBV19 to TRBJ1-4; D is unresolved. The germline V gene encodes CDR1 LNHDA and CDR2 SQIVND (reference sequence). V lost 5 bases and J lost 0, with 10 bases in between. The CDR3 is made up of 15 amino acids.

The V and J genes are TRBV19 and TRBJ2-1; TRBD1 is a possible D gene (6 bases). Germline assignment: CDR1 LNHDA and CDR2 SQIVND (reference sequence). V was trimmed by 9 bases and J by 4 bases, leaving 22 bases between them. The length of the CDR3 is 16 residues. In DNA form, the CDR3 reads TGTGCCAGCATGGGGAAGCCCGAGGGGGTTTACAATGAGCAGTTCTTC. Translation: CASMGKPEGVYNEQFF.

The chain employs TRBV6-6 and TRBJ2-2, with TRBD1 matching 9 bases. From germline, CDR1 is MNHNY and CDR2 SVGAGI (reference sequence). The V gene end was trimmed by 7 bases and the J gene end by 2 bases; junction bases not matched to a gene: 5. This CDR3 is built from 15 residues. CDR3 coding DNA: TGTGCCAGCAAGAGGGACAGGGAAAACACCGGGGAGCTGTTTTTT. Amino acid sequence: CASKRDRENTGELFF.

This chain joins TRBV18 and TRBJ2-7; 8 bases line up with TRBD2. The CDR3 loop spans 16 amino acids. Germline V CDR1 and CDR2: KGHSH, LQKENI. V shed 0 bases, J shed 5 bases, and the junction held 9 bases outside the gene matches. The CDR3 coding sequence is TGTGCCAGCTCACCACCCCGGGGACTAGGGTCAGACGAGCAGTACTTC. It yields the protein CASSPPRGLGSDEQYF.

J is TRBJ1-3 and V is TRBV18, with D uncertain. CDR3 length equals 11 residues. Germline V gene sequence: CDR1 KGHSH, CDR2 LQKENI. V gave up 3 bases and J gave up 7 bases, with 4 bases separating them. This CDR3 is CASSPGNTIYF. The DNA of the CDR3 is TGTGCCAGCTCACCCGGGAACACCATATATTTT.

V gene TRBV6-1 combines with J gene TRBJ1-6; maybe TRBD1 (6 bases). The V end lost 4 bases, the J end lost 7 bases, and 17 bases lay between the germline ends. Germline V gene lookup returns CDR1 MNHNS and CDR2 SASEGT. The CDR3 totals 16 residues. The CDR3 is CASSATRQVENSPLHF. CDR3 DNA sequence: TGTGCCAGCAGTGCTACCAGACAGGTTGAGAATTCACCCCTCCACTTT.

The rearrangement joins TRBV7-9 to TRBJ2-3; D unresolved. Germline CDR1 SEHNR, CDR2 FQNEAQ (reference sequence). Between the trimmed V and J ends, which lost 3 bases and 1 base, there was a span of 8 bases. The CDR3 extends over 14 amino acids. CDR3 nucleotides: TGTGCCAGCAGCTTCCACCAGGGCACAGATACGCAGTATTTT. The encoded protein is CASSFHQGTDTQYF.

This chain uses TRBV2 with TRBJ1-1; TRBD1 matches 9 bases. The CDR3 runs to 15 residues. Germline CDR1 is SNHLY and CDR2 is FYNNEI. With 4 bases clipped from V and 5 bases from J, the junction kept 8 bases outside the gene matches. The CDR3 is CASSGTTGGATEAFF. The CDR3 DNA sequence: TGTGCCAGCAGTGGGACGACAGGGGGGGCTACTGAAGCTTTCTTT.

This clone showed up just a few times. The chain uses TRBV5-1 and TRBJ1-4; TRBD1 agrees at 8 bases. J gave up 8 bases and V 4 bases, and 7 bases lay outside the gene matches. The CDR3 consists of 14 residues. CDR1 is SGHRS, CDR2 YFSETQ, per germline. The CDR3 loop is CASSPGQGREKLFF. The CDR3 bases are TGCGCCAGCAGCCCCGGACAGGGAAGGGAAAAACTGTTTTTT. The variable domain in full, completed from reference TRBV5-1 and TRBJ1-4, reads KAGVTQTPRYLIKTRGQQVTLSCSPISGHRSVSWYQQTPGQGLQFLFEYFSETQRNKGNFPGRFSGRQFSNSRSEMNVSTLELGDSALYLCASSPGQGREKLFFGSGTQLSVL.

The V call is TRBV19, the J call TRBJ1-2, with TRBD1 matching 7 bases. The CDR3 is 14 amino acids. In germline, CDR1 is LNHDA, CDR2 SQIVND (reference sequence). Unmatched junction bases numbered 11, after V lost 5 bases and J lost 8 bases. CDR3 sequence: CASSAGQRLEGYTF. The CDR3 nucleotides are TGTGCCAGTAGTGCGGGACAGCGCCTCGAGGGCTACACCTTC.

The chain recombines TRBV28 with TRBJ1-2; 8 bases match TRBD1. CDR1 is MDHEN and CDR2 is SYDVKM in the germline V gene. The CDR3 contains 15 residues. The ends lost 6 bases at V and 0 bases at J; junction bases unmatched: 6. CDR3 in DNA: TGTGCCAGCAGCCCCTTGACAGGGGCTAACTATGGCTACACCTTC. Translating gives CASSPLTGANYGYTF.

The chain has TRBV7-2 and TRBJ2-5; D is perhaps TRBD1 (6 bases). Germline CDR1 SGHTA, CDR2 FQGNSA. Trimming stripped 5 bases from V and 2 bases from J, with 18 bases between. This CDR3 contains 16 residues. DNA of the CDR3: TGTGCCAGCAGCCTGACAGGATCGGGGTTTCAAGAGACCCAGTACTTC. It encodes CASSLTGSGFQETQYF.

The chain joins TRBV4-3 to TRBJ1-4; 9 bases line up with TRBD1. Unmatched junction bases numbered 4, after V lost 4 bases and J lost 7 bases. The CDR3 is 14 amino acids. The germline V gene has CDR1 LGHNA and CDR2 YSLEER. The CDR3 sequence is CASSPGTGREKLFF. CDR3 coding DNA: TGCGCCAGCAGCCCGGGGACAGGGCGTGAAAAACTGTTTTTT.

This clone was observed a few times. The chain couples TRBV6-5 to TRBJ1-1; unclear D gene. The CDR3 sequence is 15 residues long. Deletions cut 4 bases from V and 5 bases from J, with 17 bases between. Germline V gene data show CDR1 as MNHEY and CDR2 as SVGAGI. The CDR3 protein is CASSSGLLQPTEAFF. The CDR3 DNA reads as TGTGCCAGCAGTTCCGGACTCCTGCAACCAACTGAAGCTTTCTTT.

J is TRBJ1-2 and V is TRBV5-1, with D possibly matching TRBD1 (6 bases). V lost 4 bases and J 8 bases, leaving 18 bases between the germline ends. Germline-derived CDR1 and CDR2 are SGHRS and YFSETQ. This CDR3 comprises 14 residues. Here the CDR3 reads CASSIGQNERGYTF. CDR3 bases: TGCGCCAGCAGCATAGGACAGAACGAGCGGGGCTACACCTTC.

As concerns this clone: The sample carries other DNA sequences with the same CDR3. The rearrangement links TRBV5-1 to TRBJ1-1; 7 bases align to TRBD1. The germline V gene encodes CDR1 SGHRS and CDR2 YFSETQ. The ends lost 0 bases at V and 4 bases at J; junction bases unmatched: 3. The CDR3 totals 14 residues. CDR3 residues: CASSLAGGGTEAFF. The CDR3 DNA reads TGCGCCAGCAGCTTGGCAGGGGGAGGCACTGAAGCTTTCTTT.

Only a few counts were recorded for this clone. The V call is TRBV29-1, the J call TRBJ2-5, with D perhaps TRBD2 (5 bases). The CDR3 consists of 13 residues. Trimming removed 8 bases at V and 5 bases at J, with 18 bases between. The V gene's germline CDR1 is SQVTM and CDR2 ANQGSEA. The CDR3 DNA reads TGCAGCATCGGGGTAACTAGGTCGGAGACCCAGTACTTC. The encoded protein is CSIGVTRSETQYF.

The chain recombines TRBV7-2 with TRBJ2-1; a possible D gene is TRBD2 (5 bases). V lost 6 bases and J lost 9, with 21 bases in between. Germline values: CDR1 SGHTA, CDR2 FQGNSA. The CDR3 consists of 15 residues. The CDR3 region has the DNA TGTGCCAGCAGTCGTCTGGCGGGCCTATGGGGTGAGCAGTTCTTC. Its translation is CASSRLAGLWGEQFF.